The rows below give T cell receptor beta chains drawn from one sample of a study of blood T cell repertoires in COVID-19. Measured with immunoSEQ multiplex PCR; TCRdb has only the in-frame clones, and not every one. The top ten clones hold about 1.7% of a sample with some 300,000 clones, 89% of them seen once. Sequences were obtained from PBMCs or T cells enriched from blood (not recorded which). The receptors were sampled from a woman aged 40 to 50 who had recovered from COVID-19. CDR3s include the opening cysteine and the closing phenylalanine or tryptophan. Each record gives: D gene, J gene, clone size, V gene, CDR3 DNA, CDR3 protein. The D gene is left open where the match is weak. Clone size appears in some rows only: once, few, many, or a class for an expanded clone.

d_call: TRBD2; j_call: TRBJ2-3; clone_size: NA; v_call: TRBV15; cdr3_nt: TGTGCCACCAGCAGAGGAATAACCGGGACTAGCGGCACAGATACGCAGTATTTT; cdr3_aa: CATSRGITGTSGTDTQYF
d_call: TRBD1; j_call: TRBJ1-2; clone_size: NA; v_call: TRBV5-4; cdr3_nt: TGTGCCAGCAGCTTCGATAAGTTACTCAGGGGGCGATCCTATGGCTACACCTTC; cdr3_aa: CASSFDKLLRGRSYGYTF
d_call: NA; j_call: TRBJ1-2; clone_size: NA; v_call: TRBV9; cdr3_nt: TGTGCCAGCAGCGCCCAGGGTAATTGGAATGGCTACACCTTC; cdr3_aa: CASSAQGNWNGYTF
d_call: TRBD2; j_call: TRBJ2-3; clone_size: NA; v_call: TRBV9; cdr3_nt: TGTGCCAGCAGCGTAGGGGGACTAGCGGGAGGCACAGATACGCAGTATTTT; cdr3_aa: CASSVGGLAGGTDTQYF
d_call: TRBD1; j_call: TRBJ1-4; clone_size: NA; v_call: TRBV9; cdr3_nt: TGTGCCAGCAGCGCGGCAGGGGGTAATGAAAAACTGTTTTTT; cdr3_aa: CASSAAGGNEKLFF
d_call: NA; j_call: TRBJ1-2; clone_size: NA; v_call: TRBV29-1; cdr3_nt: TGCAGCGCTGGACAGAGCTTTAACTATGGCTACACCTTC; cdr3_aa: CSAGQSFNYGYTF
d_call: NA; j_call: TRBJ1-1; clone_size: NA; v_call: TRBV30; cdr3_nt: TGTGCCTGGAGTGTACAGAAGAACACTGAAGCTTTCTTT; cdr3_aa: CAWSVQKNTEAFF
d_call: NA; j_call: TRBJ1-2; clone_size: NA; v_call: TRBV25-1; cdr3_nt: TGTGCCAGCAGTGAAGATGGGGGCAGCTATGGCTACACCTTC; cdr3_aa: CASSEDGGSYGYTF
d_call: NA; j_call: TRBJ1-3; clone_size: once; v_call: TRBV19; cdr3_nt: TGTGCCAGTAGTGTTACAGTCTCTGGAAACACCATATATTTT; cdr3_aa: CASSVTVSGNTIYF
d_call: TRBD1; j_call: TRBJ1-1; clone_size: NA; v_call: TRBV25-1; cdr3_nt: TGTGCCAGCAGTCCCCCTACAGGGGTGGCTGAAGCTTTCTTT; cdr3_aa: CASSPPTGVAEAFF
d_call: NA; j_call: TRBJ1-1; clone_size: NA; v_call: TRBV30; cdr3_nt: TGTGCCTGGACCTTACTACAGGGTCGTGGGACTGAAGCTTTCTTT; cdr3_aa: CAWTLLQGRGTEAFF
d_call: TRBD1; j_call: TRBJ1-5; clone_size: NA; v_call: TRBV7-9; cdr3_nt: TGTGCCAGCAGCTTAGCGACAGGGGTACACCAGCCCCAGCATTTT; cdr3_aa: CASSLATGVHQPQHF
d_call: NA; j_call: TRBJ2-5; clone_size: once; v_call: TRBV19; cdr3_nt: TGTGCCAGTAGTATAGCCGCACGGTGGGGAGAGGAGACCCAGTACTTC; cdr3_aa: CASSIAARWGEETQYF
d_call: TRBD1; j_call: TRBJ1-3; clone_size: NA; v_call: TRBV7-3; cdr3_nt: TGTGCCAGCAGCCCGGAGGACAGGTCCTGGGGCATATATTTT; cdr3_aa: CASSPEDRSWGIYF
d_call: NA; j_call: TRBJ1-2; clone_size: NA; v_call: TRBV7-9; cdr3_nt: TGTGCCAGCAGCCCCAGGGGAGTCAGCTATGGCTACACCTTC; cdr3_aa: CASSPRGVSYGYTF
d_call: NA; j_call: TRBJ2-1; clone_size: once; v_call: TRBV12-5; cdr3_nt: TGTGCTAGTGCCGAGAATTGGTGGCAGTTCTTC; cdr3_aa: CASAENWWQFF
d_call: NA; j_call: TRBJ2-1; clone_size: NA; v_call: TRBV4-3; cdr3_nt: TGCGCCAGCAGCCAAGGCCTGAGCGGGCTGTACAATGAGCAGTTCTTC; cdr3_aa: CASSQGLSGLYNEQFF
d_call: NA; j_call: TRBJ1-2; clone_size: once; v_call: TRBV6-5; cdr3_nt: TGTGCCAGCAGTCCCCAGGGTCTAAGGTATGGCTACACCTTC; cdr3_aa: CASSPQGLRYGYTF
d_call: TRBD2; j_call: TRBJ2-1; clone_size: NA; v_call: TRBV19; cdr3_nt: TGTGCCAGTACCCCTAGCGGGGTCACCTACAATGAGCAGTTCTTC; cdr3_aa: CASTPSGVTYNEQFF
d_call: NA; j_call: TRBJ2-1; clone_size: NA; v_call: TRBV6-1; cdr3_nt: TGTGCCAGCAGTGAATTTGCGGGGCTCTCCTACAATGAGCAGTTCTTC; cdr3_aa: CASSEFAGLSYNEQFF
d_call: NA; j_call: TRBJ2-1; clone_size: NA; v_call: TRBV19; cdr3_nt: TGTGCCAGTAGGGACTCTCTAGGCTACAATGAGCAGTTCTTC; cdr3_aa: CASRDSLGYNEQFF
d_call: NA; j_call: TRBJ2-3; clone_size: NA; v_call: TRBV19; cdr3_nt: TGTGCCAGTAGTATAGCGCTAGTGGCAGATACGCAGTATTTT; cdr3_aa: CASSIALVADTQYF
d_call: TRBD1; j_call: TRBJ1-5; clone_size: NA; v_call: TRBV5-6; cdr3_nt: TGTGCCAGCAGCCTCCGGACAGGGGGCGATCAGCCCCAGCATTTT; cdr3_aa: CASSLRTGGDQPQHF
d_call: NA; j_call: TRBJ1-3; clone_size: NA; v_call: TRBV18; cdr3_nt: TGTGCCAGCTCACCAGCACAGGGAAGCTCTGGAAACACCATATATTTT; cdr3_aa: CASSPAQGSSGNTIYF